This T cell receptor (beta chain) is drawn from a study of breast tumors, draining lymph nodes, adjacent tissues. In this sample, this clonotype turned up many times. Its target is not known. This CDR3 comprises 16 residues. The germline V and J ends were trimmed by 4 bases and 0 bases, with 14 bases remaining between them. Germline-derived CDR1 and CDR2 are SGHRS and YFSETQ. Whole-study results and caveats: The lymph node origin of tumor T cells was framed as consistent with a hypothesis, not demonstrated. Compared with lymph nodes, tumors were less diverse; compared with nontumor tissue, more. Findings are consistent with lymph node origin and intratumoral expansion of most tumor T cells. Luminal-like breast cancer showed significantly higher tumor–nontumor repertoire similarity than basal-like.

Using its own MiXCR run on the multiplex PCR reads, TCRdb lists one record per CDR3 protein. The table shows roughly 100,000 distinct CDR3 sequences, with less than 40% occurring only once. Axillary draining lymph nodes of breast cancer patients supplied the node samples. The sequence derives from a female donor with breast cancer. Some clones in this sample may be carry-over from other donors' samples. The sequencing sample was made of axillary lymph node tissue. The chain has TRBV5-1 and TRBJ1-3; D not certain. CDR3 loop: CASSVATVNSGNTIYF. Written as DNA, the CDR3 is TGCGCCAGCAGCGTGGCGACCGTAAACTCTGGAAACACCATATATTTT. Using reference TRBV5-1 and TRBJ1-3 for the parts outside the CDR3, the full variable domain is KAGVTQTPRYLIKTRGQQVTLSCSPISGHRSVSWYQQTPGQGLQFLFEYFSETQRNKGNFPGRFSGRQFSNSRSEMNVSTLELGDSALYLCASSVATVNSGNTIYFGEGSWLTVV.